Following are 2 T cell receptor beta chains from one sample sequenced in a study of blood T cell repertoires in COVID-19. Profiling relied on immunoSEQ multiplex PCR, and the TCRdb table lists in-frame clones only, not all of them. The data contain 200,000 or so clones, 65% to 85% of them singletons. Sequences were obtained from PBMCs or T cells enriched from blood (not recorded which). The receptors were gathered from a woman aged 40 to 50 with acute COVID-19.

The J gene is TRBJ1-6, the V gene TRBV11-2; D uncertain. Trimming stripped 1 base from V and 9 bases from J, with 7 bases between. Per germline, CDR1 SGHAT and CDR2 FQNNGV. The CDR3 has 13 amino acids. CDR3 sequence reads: CASSLATSSPLHF. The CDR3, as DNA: TGTGCCAGCAGCTTAGCTACTTCTTCACCCCTCCACTTT.

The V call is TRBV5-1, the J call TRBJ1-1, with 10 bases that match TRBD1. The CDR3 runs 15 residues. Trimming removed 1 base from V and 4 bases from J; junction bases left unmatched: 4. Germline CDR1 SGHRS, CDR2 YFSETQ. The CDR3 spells CASSLRQGASTEAFF. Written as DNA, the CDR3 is TGCGCCAGCAGCTTGAGACAGGGGGCGAGCACTGAAGCTTTCTTT.